Following are 7 T cell receptor beta chains from one sample sequenced in a study of cytomegalovirus exposure and HLA in healthy donors. With 60 Vbeta and 13 Jbeta primers, the PCR was carried out. Sequenced by immunoSEQ multiplex PCR; TCRdb stores in-frame clones only, minus some. The sample lists 50,000 or so clones; around three fifths were seen once. Specimen: PBMCs. The source is a human donor in good health.

This clone was counted a few times. The rearrangement joins TRBV5-6 to TRBJ2-7; 8 bases line up with TRBD2. This CDR3 has 16 amino acids. Per germline, CDR1 SGHDT and CDR2 YYEEEE. Trimming cost V 3 bases and J 6 bases; bases outside gene matches: 14. The CDR3 spells CASSSERGSGVREQYF. The DNA for the CDR3 is TGTGCCAGCAGCTCGGAAAGGGGTAGCGGGGTTCGCGAGCAGTACTTC.

The gene calls are TRBV19 and TRBJ1-3, with D perhaps TRBD1 (5 bases). Germline CDR1 reads LNHDA; CDR2 reads SQIVND (reference sequence). The CDR3 is 12 residues long. CDR3 in amino acids: CGTGGSGNTIYF. The CDR3 DNA follows: TGTGGAACGGGGGGTTCTGGAAACACCATATATTTT.

This clone has just a few counts. This rearrangement joins TRBV5-1 to TRBJ2-3; D gene ambiguous. The CDR3 covers 12 residues. V was pared by 3 bases and J by 1 base, with 3 bases between. CDR1 SGHRS and CDR2 YFSETQ come from the germline V gene. The CDR3 DNA reads TGCGCCAGCAGCTCTGGCACAGATACGCAGTATTTT. Its translation: CASSSGTDTQYF.

In its sample, this clone was seen a few times. The J gene is TRBJ2-3, the V gene TRBV6-4, with 7 bases fitting TRBD2. Germline CDR1 reads MRHNA; CDR2 reads SNTAGT. The V gene end was trimmed by 2 bases and the J gene end by 0 bases; junction bases not matched to a gene: 2. This CDR3 has 15 residues. The CDR3 here is CASSDEGLSTDTQYF. The CDR3 DNA reads TGTGCCAGCAGTGACGAGGGACTAAGCACAGATACGCAGTATTTT.

As DNA, the CDR3 is TGTGCCGGGGGGAGGAATGAAAAACTGTTTTTT. Protein product: CAGGRNEKLFF. The chain is built from TRBV30 and TRBJ1-4; TRBD1 is a possible D gene (5 bases). The V end lost 8 bases, the J end lost 5 bases, and 9 bases lay between the germline ends. The germline CDR1 and CDR2 sequences are GTSNPN and SVGIG (reference sequence). The CDR3 sequence is 11 residues long.

The chain couples TRBV9 to TRBJ1-4; 8 bases match TRBD1. The CDR3 spans 15 residues. The germline CDR1 and CDR2 sequences are SGDLS and YYNGEE. V lost 3 bases and J lost 8; bases outside the gene matches: 9. The CDR3 here is CASSEQQGVDEKLFF. The DNA of the CDR3 is TGTGCCAGCAGCGAACAACAGGGGGTTGACGAAAAACTGTTTTTT.

The CDR3 nucleotides are TGCAGCGTTTCAGATAGCAATCAGCCCCAGCATTTT. It is translated as CSVSDSNQPQHF. The rearrangement uses TRBV29-1 and TRBJ1-5, with D uncertain. The CDR3 has 12 amino acids. V gave up 5 bases and J gave up 0 bases, with 5 bases separating them. Germline lookup yields CDR1 SQVTM and CDR2 ANQGSEA.